The rows below give T cell receptor beta chains drawn from one sample of a study of beta chain features in type 1 diabetes. Libraries were prepared by immunoSEQ multiplex PCR; TCRdb keeps only in-frame clonotypes and omits some of them. The table shows fewer than 350,000 clones, with around 16% occurring only once. The sequencing sample was made of naive CD4+ T cells from blood. These receptors came from a man between 18 and 29 years old with type 1 diabetes. The CDR3 runs from the conserved cysteine through the conserved F or W. The D gene is left open where the match is weak. Clone size is shown for a subset of rows, as once, few, many or a class of expanded clone.

CASSPPGTASYEQYF TGTGCCAGCAGCCCCCCCGGGACAGCCTCCTACGAGCAGTACTTC TRBJ2-7 NA TRBV7-2 TRBD1
CSVGGQGATSYEQYF TGCAGCGTTGGAGGACAGGGGGCGACCTCCTACGAGCAGTACTTC TRBJ2-7 NA TRBV29-1 TRBD1
CASSQDALLAGDAYNEQFF TGCGCCAGCAGCCAAGACGCCCTTCTAGCGGGGGACGCCTACAATGAGCAGTTCTTC TRBJ2-1 few TRBV4-3 TRBD2
CASSEARVHRGSYNEQFF TGTGCCAGCAGTGAAGCTAGAGTACACAGGGGCTCCTACAATGAGCAGTTCTTC TRBJ2-1 few TRBV6-1 TRBD1
CASSVQGGTEAFF TGTGCCAGCAGCGTACAGGGGGGCACTGAAGCTTTCTTT TRBJ1-1 few TRBV9 TRBD1
CSVSSYTF TGCAGCGTGAGCTCCTACACCTTC TRBJ1-2 few TRBV29-1 NA
CASSTGLAGSTDTQYF TGTGCCAGTAGTACCGGACTAGCGGGGAGCACAGATACGCAGTATTTT TRBJ2-3 NA TRBV19 TRBD2
CASTHRTGGRYEQYF TGTGCCAGTACCCACCGGACAGGGGGCAGGTACGAGCAGTACTTC TRBJ2-7 NA TRBV19 TRBD1
CASSVRQGYGELFF TGTGCCAGCAGTGTTCGTCAGGGGTACGGGGAGCTGTTTTTT TRBJ2-2 NA TRBV2 NA
CASSPPRTGGYTF TGTGCCAGCAGCCCCCCTAGAACGGGAGGCTACACCTTC TRBJ1-2 NA TRBV7-9 NA
CASSLGSGRAYEQYF TGCGCCAGCAGCCTCGGTAGCGGGAGGGCCTACGAGCAGTACTTC TRBJ2-7 once TRBV4-1 TRBD2
CAGNTGVRAKNIQYF TGTGCCGGGAACACAGGGGTACGGGCCAAAAACATTCAGTACTTC TRBJ2-4 NA TRBV30 TRBD1
CASSVNTNTEAFF TGTGCCAGCAGTGTGAACACGAACACTGAAGCTTTCTTT TRBJ1-1 NA TRBV2 NA
CASSQVAGPVPQQYF TGCGCCAGCAGCCAAGTGGCGGGCCCCGTCCCCCAGCAGTACTTC TRBJ2-7 once TRBV4-1 NA
CASSPDRISSYEQYF TGTGCCAGTAGCCCCGACAGGATCTCCTCCTACGAGCAGTACTTC TRBJ2-7 few TRBV19 NA
CAWSPRVGYTF TGTGCCTGGAGTCCTCGAGTTGGCTACACCTTC TRBJ1-2 few TRBV30 NA
CASTQGTGRYGYTF TGTGCCAGCACCCAAGGTACAGGGCGCTATGGCTACACCTTC TRBJ1-2 few TRBV6-6 NA
CASSLGRDQETQYF TGTGCCAGCAGCTTGGGGCGGGACCAAGAGACCCAGTACTTC TRBJ2-5 NA TRBV5-4 NA
CASSYHVQDGYTF TGTGCCAGCAGTTATCACGTACAAGATGGCTACACCTTC TRBJ1-2 few TRBV6-8 NA
CASSKQGRRNSPLHF TGTGCCAGCTCAAAACAGGGAAGACGGAATTCACCCCTCCACTTT TRBJ1-6 few TRBV18 NA
CASGEGGGVETQYF TGTGCCAGCGGCGAAGGGGGCGGGGTGGAGACCCAGTACTTC TRBJ2-5 NA TRBV5-4 NA
CAWSLGAQAFF TGTGCCTGGAGTTTAGGGGCTCAAGCTTTCTTT TRBJ1-1 few TRBV30 NA
CASTTGPGADTQYF TGTGCCAGCACGACAGGGCCGGGGGCAGATACGCAGTATTTT TRBJ2-3 few TRBV6-5 NA
CASSPPSVTDTQYF TGTGCCAGCTCACCACCGAGTGTGACAGATACGCAGTATTTT TRBJ2-3 NA TRBV18 NA
CASLMGQRYEQYF TGTGCCTCCCTCATGGGACAGCGGTACGAGCAGTACTTC TRBJ2-7 NA TRBV30 TRBD1
CASSFDRTGWGF TGTGCCAGCAGCTTCGACAGAACGGGTTGGGGCTTC TRBJ2-7 NA TRBV7-9 NA
CASSLAGGRQGGPQHF TGTGCCAGCAGCTTAGCAGGGGGTAGGCAGGGTGGGCCCCAGCATTTT TRBJ1-5 NA TRBV7-8 NA
CASSYPVQGGSGANVLTF TGTGCCAGCAGCTATCCGGTACAGGGGGGGTCTGGGGCCAACGTCCTGACTTTC TRBJ2-6 NA TRBV7-9 NA
CASSIGGSGAYEQYF TGTGCCAGCAGTATCGGCGGGAGTGGTGCCTACGAGCAGTACTTC TRBJ2-7 NA TRBV6-5 TRBD2
CASSLWAINTGELFF TGTGCCAGCAGTTTATGGGCAATCAACACCGGGGAGCTGTTTTTT TRBJ2-2 few TRBV28 NA
CASSLSGSSGANVLTF TGTGCCAGCAGTCTGTCTGGGAGCTCTGGGGCCAACGTCCTGACTTTC TRBJ2-6 NA TRBV28 NA
CASSVGGAPGDTQYF TGTGCCAGCAGCGTAGGCGGGGCTCCTGGGGATACGCAGTATTTT TRBJ2-3 NA TRBV9 NA